The 16 T cell receptor beta chains below were found in one sample sequenced in a study of T-cell reconstitution after alpha-beta-depleted transplantation in children (dated by TCRdb to between 2015 and 2016). The library was produced with PCR. Sequenced using an Illumina HiSeq 2500. TCR libraries were prepared with molecular barcoding, using unique molecular identifiers to normalize TCRbeta repertoire quantification. Using fastp at Q25 and MiXCR, TCRdb reprocessed the public reads and kept productive beta chains. Duplicate CDR3 protein sequences are folded into a single record with the most common DNA and genes. Here the sample has approximately 300,000 distinct CDR3 sequences; 11% occur a single time. About a quarter of the sample goes to the ten largest clones. The treatment or condition label of this sample denotes: allogeneic hematopoietic cell transplantation with graft depleted of TCRalphabeta T cells and CD19 B cells.

Sequencing used peripheral blood, obtained 180 days after TCRalphabeta/CD19-depleted stem cell transplant. The receptors here all came from a male patient between 2 and 15 years old who had a stem cell transplant for chronic granulomatous disease, so the T cells may come from the graft donor.

This clonotype was observed many times. The chain uses TRBV3-1 and TRBJ2-3; TRBD1 might be the D (5 bases). The V gene's germline CDR1 is LGHDT and CDR2 YNNKEL (reference sequence). Trimming left V 6 bases short and J 4 bases short, with 11 bases between. This CDR3 contains 13 residues. This CDR3 is CASSLIRADTQYF. The CDR3 DNA sequence: TGTGCCAGCAGTCTGATCAGGGCAGATACGCAGTATTTT.

Many counts were recorded for this clonotype. This chain links TRBV7-6 with TRBJ2-2; 14 nucleotides match TRBD2. The CDR3 sequence is 18 residues long. Germline CDR1 reads SGHVS; CDR2 reads FNYEAQ. The junction had 10 bases not matched to a gene; V was cut back by 5 bases and J by 5 bases. The CDR3 coding sequence is TGTGCCAGCAGCACCCGACTAGCGGGGGGGCCAAGGACCGGGGAGCTGTTTTTT. It specifies CASSTRLAGGPRTGELFF. The entire variable domain, with the rest obtained from reference TRBV7-6 and TRBJ2-2, is as follows: GAGVSQSPRYKVTKRGQDVALRCDPISGHVSLYWYRQALGQGPEFLTYFNYEAQQDKSGLPNDRFSAERPEGSISTLTIQRTEQRDSAMYRCASSTRLAGGPRTGELFFGEGSRLTVL.

This clonotype was recorded many times. This chain joins TRBV7-9 and TRBJ1-6, with 8 bases that match TRBD1. The V gene's germline CDR1 is SEHNR and CDR2 FQNEAQ (reference sequence). Trimming at V came to 3 bases and at J to 10 bases, leaving 5 bases not matched to a gene. The CDR3 contains 14 residues. CDR3 nucleotides: TGTGCCAGCAGCTTGGGACAGGTCTACTCACCCCTCCACTTT. Protein product: CASSLGQVYSPLHF.

This clonotype was seen repeatedly, ten times or more. The chain combines TRBV7-2 with TRBJ2-7; a weak D match, TRBD2 (6 bases). CDR3 size: 16 residues. Trimming pared 4 bases from V and 7 bases from J, leaving 23 bases between. Germline CDR1 and CDR2: SGHTA and FQGNSA. The CDR3: CASSSPSVLGPGEQYF. The CDR3 DNA reads as TGTGCCAGCAGCTCCCCTAGCGTTTTGGGTCCAGGGGAGCAGTACTTC.

This clonotype showed up many times. This chain joins TRBV20-1 and TRBJ1-6; D not resolved. The V gene's germline CDR1 is DFQATT and CDR2 SNEGSKA (reference sequence). V was pared by 4 bases and J by 5 bases, with 15 bases between. The CDR3 extends over 15 amino acids. DNA for the CDR3: TGCAGTGCTAAACAGCGCCCGATAGATAATTCACCCCTCCACTTT. It encodes CSAKQRPIDNSPLHF.

This clonotype was observed at least ten times. The CDR3 is CASSFFETGELFF. The CDR3 DNA follows: TGTGCCAGCAGTTTTTTTGAAACCGGGGAGCTGTTTTTT. This chain joins TRBV12-3 or TRBV12-4 and TRBJ2-2, with D hard to call. V lost 3 bases, J lost 5 bases, and 7 bases lay in between. The CDR3 totals 13 residues.

This clonotype showed up just a few times. This chain uses TRBV18 with TRBJ1-6; D unclear. Trimming cost V 6 bases and J 0 bases, with 6 bases left between them. The V gene's germline CDR1 is KGHSH and CDR2 LQKENI. The CDR3 is 14 amino acids. The CDR3 DNA reads as TGTGCCAGCTCCAAGGACTCCTATAATTCACCCCTCCACTTT. This codes for CASSKDSYNSPLHF.

This clonotype has at least ten counts. The chain recombines TRBV2 with TRBJ2-5; 16 bases align to TRBD2. Germline loops: CDR1 SNHLY, CDR2 FYNNEI. CDR3 size: 16 residues. V was clipped by 6 bases and J by 6 bases; unmatched bases: 7. The CDR3 region has the DNA TGTGCCAGCAGGGCGGGACTAGCGGGAGGGCCGAAGACCCAGTACTTC. Its translation is CASRAGLAGGPKTQYF.

This clonotype was counted many times. The rearrangement links TRBV18 to TRBJ2-7; TRBD2 matches at 10 bases. Germline lookup yields CDR1 KGHSH and CDR2 LQKENI. This CDR3 region has 17 residues. Trimming took 1 base from V and 5 from J; bases not matched to a gene: 11. DNA of the CDR3: TGTGCCAGCTCACCACTCTCAGCGGGGGGGCCTCGGAACGAGCAGTACTTC. Translation: CASSPLSAGGPRNEQYF.

This clonotype was found many times. The V and J genes are TRBV29-1 and TRBJ2-2; TRBD2 is a possible D gene (6 bases). The V end lost 5 bases, the J end lost 2 bases, and 9 bases lay between the germline ends. This CDR3 region has 13 residues. CDR1 is SQVTM and CDR2 is ANQGSEA in the germline V gene. CDR3 amino acids: CSVLAENTGELFF. The CDR3 DNA follows: TGCAGCGTTTTAGCGGAAAACACCGGGGAGCTGTTTTTT.

This clonotype was recorded at least ten times. This chain uses TRBV6-1 with TRBJ2-7, with 8 bases identical to TRBD1. V shed 6 bases, J shed 6 bases, and the junction held 13 bases outside the gene matches. The CDR3 is 15 amino acids. Germline CDR1 MNHNS, CDR2 SASEGT. The DNA for the CDR3 is TGTGCCAGCAGCCTTTGGGCTTCAGGGGGCGCCGAGCAGTACTTC. It is translated as CASSLWASGGAEQYF.

This clonotype was picked up a small number of times. The CDR3 nucleotides read TGTGCCAGCAGCATACAGGGGGGTAGCAATCAGCCCCAGCATTTT. Protein sequence: CASSIQGGSNQPQHF. The chain is built from TRBV7-8 and TRBJ1-5; 8 bases are a match to TRBD1. The CDR3 runs 15 residues. V was clipped by 5 bases and J by 0 bases; unmatched bases: 3. In germline, CDR1 is SGHVS, CDR2 FQNEAQ.

This clonotype was counted many times. V usage is TRBV5-1 and J usage is TRBJ2-5; 7 nucleotides agree with TRBD1. CDR1 and CDR2 from the germline V gene are SGHRS and YFSETQ. With V trimmed by 2 bases and J by 3 bases, 4 bases remained unmatched. The CDR3 consists of 14 residues. In DNA, the CDR3 is TGCGCCAGCAGCTTTTATACAGGGGAAGAGACCCAGTACTTC. It yields the protein CASSFYTGEETQYF.

About this clonotype itself: A clone one base away is much larger, so this may be a read error. CDR3 DNA sequence: TGTGCCAGCAGCTTAGTGGGGGACGGCACCCTCGAGCAGTACTTC. It yields the protein CASSLVGDGTLEQYF. The V and J genes are TRBV13 and TRBJ2-7; possibly TRBD1 or TRBD2 for D (5 bases each). This CDR3 has 15 residues. V dropped 1 base and J dropped 6 bases, with 16 bases sitting between them. In germline, CDR1 is PRHDT, CDR2 FYEKMQ (reference sequence).

This clonotype was detected many times. This chain links TRBV20-1 with TRBJ2-1; tentatively, D is TRBD1 (5 bases). CDR3 length equals 16 residues. Germline CDR1 DFQATT, CDR2 SNEGSKA (reference sequence). V was clipped by 2 bases and J by 0 bases, with 14 bases between them. The CDR3 coding sequence is TGCAGTGCTAGAAGCAGGGTCCACAGCTCCTACAATGAGCAGTTCTTC. This codes for CSARSRVHSSYNEQFF.

This clonotype was counted ten times or more. The chain uses TRBV20-1 and TRBJ2-7, with D unclear. Trimming cost V 5 bases and J 7 bases, with 12 bases left between them. The CDR3 consists of 11 residues. The germline V gene has CDR1 DFQATT and CDR2 SNEGSKA (reference sequence). DNA of the CDR3: TGCAGTGCTCTTATGGTAGAGGAGCAGTACTTC. It specifies CSALMVEEQYF.